Given below is one T cell receptor (beta chain) in context. Its specificity is unknown. Naive CD8 cells, CD45RO-negative and positively selected for CCR7, excluded terminally differentiated effector memory CD45RA+ cells. V was trimmed by 4 bases and J by 7 bases, leaving 4 bases between them. The V gene's germline CDR1 is KGHSH and CDR2 LQKENI. This CDR3 spans 11 amino acids. These data are taken from a study of shared clonotypes between healthy human individuals. For the study at large: Researchers assigned three CD4 naive, three CD4 memory, two CD8 naive and one CD8 memory plate to each donor. Whole-study findings and limits: The four-donor shared clonotypes exceeded non-shared clonotypes in generation probability, with non-shared ones scoring lower. How much donors shared clonotypes was expected to be affected by sequencing depth. Genetic and exposure-history diversity was limited by the small donor number.

The assay was immunoSEQ multiplex PCR, and TCRdb's table has in-frame clones only and misses some. The sample lists about 700,000 clones, about 90% occurring once. Sequences were obtained from naive CD8+ T cells sorted from blood. The chain carries TRBV18 and TRBJ2-2; D not certain. This TCR was recovered from a man aged 30 to 45 in good health. The CDR3 nucleotides read TGTGCCAGCTCACTCATCGGGGAGCTGTTTTTT. As protein: CASSLIGELFF.